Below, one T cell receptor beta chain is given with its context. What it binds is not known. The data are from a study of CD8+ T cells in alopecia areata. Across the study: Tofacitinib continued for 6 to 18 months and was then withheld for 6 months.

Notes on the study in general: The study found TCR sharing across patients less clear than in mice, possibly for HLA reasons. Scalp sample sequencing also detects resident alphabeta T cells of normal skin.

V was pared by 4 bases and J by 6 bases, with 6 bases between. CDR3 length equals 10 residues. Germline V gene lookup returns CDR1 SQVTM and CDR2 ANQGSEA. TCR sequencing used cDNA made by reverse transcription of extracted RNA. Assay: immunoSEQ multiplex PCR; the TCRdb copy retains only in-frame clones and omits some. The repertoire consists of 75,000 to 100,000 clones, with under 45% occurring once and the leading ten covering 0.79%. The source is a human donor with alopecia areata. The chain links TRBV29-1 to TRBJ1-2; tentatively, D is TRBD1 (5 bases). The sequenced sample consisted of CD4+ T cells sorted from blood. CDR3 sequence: CSVGQNGYTF. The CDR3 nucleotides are TGCAGCGTTGGACAGAATGGCTACACCTTC.